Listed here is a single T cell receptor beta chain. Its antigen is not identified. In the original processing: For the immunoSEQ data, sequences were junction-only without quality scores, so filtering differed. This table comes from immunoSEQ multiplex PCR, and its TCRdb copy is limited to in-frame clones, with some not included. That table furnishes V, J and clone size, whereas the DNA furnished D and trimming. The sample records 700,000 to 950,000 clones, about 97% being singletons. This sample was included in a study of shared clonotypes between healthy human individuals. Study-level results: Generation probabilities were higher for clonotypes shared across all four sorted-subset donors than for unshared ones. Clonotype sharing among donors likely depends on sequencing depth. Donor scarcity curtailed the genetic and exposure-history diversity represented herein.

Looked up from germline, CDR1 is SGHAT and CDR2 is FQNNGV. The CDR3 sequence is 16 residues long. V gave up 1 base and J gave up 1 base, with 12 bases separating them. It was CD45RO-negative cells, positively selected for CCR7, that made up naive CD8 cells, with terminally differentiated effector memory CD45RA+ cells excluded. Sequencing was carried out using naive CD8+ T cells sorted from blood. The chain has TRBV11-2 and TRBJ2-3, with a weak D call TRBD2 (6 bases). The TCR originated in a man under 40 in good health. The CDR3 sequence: CASSLGRGFGTDTQYF. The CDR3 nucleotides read TGTGCCAGCAGCTTAGGGAGGGGTTTTGGCACAGATACGCAGTATTTT.